A single sample gave rise to the 20 T cell receptor beta chains below, sequenced in a study of blood T cell repertoires in COVID-19. Measured with immunoSEQ multiplex PCR; TCRdb has only the in-frame clones, and not every one. The sample records 130,000 to 150,000 clones, 70% to 90% being singletons. Sequences were obtained from peripheral blood. Receptors were obtained from a man aged 55-75 years with active or convalescent COVID-19.

The rearrangement links TRBV19 to TRBJ2-3; 7 nucleotides match TRBD2. The length of the CDR3 is 14 residues. Looked up from germline, CDR1 is LNHDA and CDR2 is SQIVND (reference sequence). V gave up 2 bases and J gave up 4 bases; unmatched junction bases: 3. CDR3 in amino acids: CASSIREGSDTQYF. The DNA of the CDR3 is TGTGCCAGTAGTATAAGGGAGGGTTCAGATACGCAGTATTTT.

The CDR3 here is CASSPSGSFNEQFF. CDR3 DNA: TGCGCCAGCAGCCCCAGCGGGAGTTTCAATGAGCAGTTCTTC. The chain links TRBV5-1 to TRBJ2-1, with 8 bases matching TRBD2. Trimming took 4 bases from V and 6 from J; bases not matched to a gene: 6. The CDR3 contains 14 residues. The germline V gene has CDR1 SGHRS and CDR2 YFSETQ.

This chain connects TRBV19 to TRBJ1-5; D is unresolved. V dropped 3 bases and J dropped 6 bases, with 12 bases sitting between them. Germline CDR1 reads LNHDA; CDR2 reads SQIVND (reference sequence). The CDR3 is 14 residues long. CDR3 in DNA: TGTGCCAGTAGTATTAATGGCCCCCGTCAGCCCCAGCATTTT. It yields the protein CASSINGPRQPQHF. Full variable domain (missing parts from reference TRBV19 and TRBJ1-5): DGGITQSPKYLFRKEGQNVTLSCEQNLNHDAMYWYRQDPGQGLRLIYYSQIVNDFQKGDIAEGYSVSREKKESFPLTVTSAQKNPTAFYLCASSINGPRQPQHFGDGTRLSIL.

V gene TRBV29-1 combines with J gene TRBJ2-1; D is undetermined. The CDR3 has 13 residues. V dropped 3 bases and J dropped 4 bases, with 10 bases sitting between them. Germline-derived CDR1 and CDR2 are SQVTM and ANQGSEA. The DNA for the CDR3 is TGCAGCGTTGAGGTCCTCAGATACAATGAGCAGTTCTTC. Translating it yields CSVEVLRYNEQFF.

V and J are TRBV12-5 and TRBJ2-5; TRBD2 agrees at 8 bases. The ends lost 3 bases at V and 5 bases at J; junction bases unmatched: 2. Per germline, CDR1 LGHNT and CDR2 FRNRAP. The CDR3 spans 13 residues. The CDR3 coding sequence is TGTGCTAGTGGTTTAGCGGGAGTGGAGACCCAGTACTTC. This translates into CASGLAGVETQYF.

On this clone: This sample also contains other DNA sequences that code for the same CDR3. V and J are TRBV9 and TRBJ2-1; 10 bases are a match to TRBD2. Germline CDR1 and CDR2: SGDLS and YYNGEE. Trimming took 3 bases from V and 6 from J; bases not matched to a gene: 0. The CDR3 length is 13 residues. The CDR3 nucleotides are TGTGCCAGCAGCGGGACTAGCGGCAATGAGCAGTTCTTC. Amino acid sequence: CASSGTSGNEQFF.

This rearrangement joins TRBV4-1 to TRBJ2-4, with D possibly TRBD1 on 6 matching bases. CDR3 length: 16 amino acids. Trimming took 1 base from V and 3 from J, leaving 13 bases between them. CDR1 is MGHRA and CDR2 is YSYEKL in the germline V gene. The CDR3 region is CASSQALQGVKNIQYF. The CDR3, as DNA: TGCGCCAGCAGCCAAGCCCTACAGGGAGTCAAAAACATTCAGTACTTC.

This clone was recorded a few times. The CDR3, as DNA: TGTGCCAGCAGCCAAGAAAGGGGTCGGTCCGGGGGCTACACCTTC. It specifies CASSQERGRSGGYTF. The V gene is TRBV14, the J gene TRBJ1-2, with D possibly TRBD1 on 5 matching bases. Per the germline V gene, CDR1 is SGHDN and CDR2 is FVKESK. The CDR3 runs 15 residues. V lost 0 bases and J 8 bases, leaving 16 bases between the germline ends.

V gene TRBV9 combines with J gene TRBJ2-5; D may be TRBD2 (6 bases). The germline V gene has CDR1 SGDLS and CDR2 YYNGEE. The V gene lost 4 bases and the J gene lost 2 bases, with 15 bases spanning the gap. The CDR3 length is 15 residues. The CDR3 here is CASSPGTPNQETQYF. The CDR3 nucleotides are TGTGCCAGCAGCCCGGGGACTCCCAATCAAGAGACCCAGTACTTC.

V usage is TRBV18 and J usage is TRBJ2-1, with D possibly TRBD2 on 5 matching bases. Trimming shortened V by 2 bases and J by 9 bases, and 8 bases separated the two germline ends. Germline V gene lookup returns CDR1 KGHSH and CDR2 LQKENI. CDR3 length: 12 amino acids. The CDR3 coding sequence is TGTGCCAGCTCACCAGCGGGTAGTGAGCAGTTCTTC. Protein product: CASSPAGSEQFF.

V and J are TRBV12-3 or TRBV12-4 and TRBJ2-5; a weak D match, TRBD2 (5 bases). CDR3 length: 13 amino acids. V was cut by 2 bases and J by 5 bases, with 9 bases left in between. Written as DNA, the CDR3 is TGTGCCAGCAGTTTACGAGGGTCGGAGACCCAGTACTTC. It is translated as CASSLRGSETQYF.

This clone was seen more than once but under ten times. The chain is built from TRBV7-3 and TRBJ2-2; 7 nucleotides line up with TRBD2. From germline, CDR1 is SGHTA and CDR2 FQGTGA. J lost 8 bases, V lost 7 bases, and 10 bases had no gene match. The CDR3 consists of 14 residues. The CDR3 spells CASTPGPGRGELFF. The CDR3 nucleotides are TGTGCCAGCACCCCAGGGCCCGGGAGGGGGGAGCTGTTTTTT.

The J gene is TRBJ1-4, the V gene TRBV9; no reliable D call. V shed 7 bases and J shed 3 bases, with 13 bases lying between them. In germline, CDR1 is SGDLS, CDR2 YYNGEE. CDR3 size: 14 residues. The CDR3 nucleotides read TGTGCCAGCTCTGGGAGGGCGCCTAATGAAAAACTGTTTTTT. Translation gives CASSGRAPNEKLFF.

The chain recombines TRBV25-1 with TRBJ1-2; D is unclear. Trimming removed 4 bases from V and 8 bases from J, with 14 bases in between. Germline CDR1 reads MGHDK; CDR2 reads SYGVNS. The CDR3 is made up of 13 amino acids. CDR3 amino acids: CASSVHYSAGYTF. The CDR3 nucleotides are TGTGCCAGCAGTGTCCACTATAGCGCCGGCTACACCTTC.

In this sample, this clone turned up many times. This rearrangement joins TRBV30 to TRBJ2-7, with D perhaps TRBD1 (5 bases). CDR3 length equals 14 residues. Germline V CDR1 and CDR2: GTSNPN, SVGIG (reference sequence). Trimming removed 3 bases from V and 7 bases from J, with 19 bases in between. CDR3: CAWSWGRSKEEQYF. The CDR3 DNA follows: TGTGCCTGGAGCTGGGGCCGTTCTAAAGAAGAGCAGTACTTC.

Relative to its sample, this clone is medium-sized (0.01 to 0.1%). The V call is TRBV29-1, the J call TRBJ2-1, with 7 positions matching TRBD1. CDR3 length: 15 residues. V gave up 2 bases and J gave up 0 bases; unmatched junction bases: 4. Looked up from germline, CDR1 is SQVTM and CDR2 is ANQGSEA. The CDR3 DNA follows: TGCAGCGTTGAAATATGGGACAGCTCCTACAATGAGCAGTTCTTC. It yields the protein CSVEIWDSSYNEQFF.

The rearrangement links TRBV19 to TRBJ1-5; tentatively, D is TRBD1 (6 bases). This CDR3 contains 15 residues. Germline V gene sequence: CDR1 LNHDA, CDR2 SQIVND (reference sequence). Trimming took 7 bases from V and 0 from J, leaving 13 bases between them. CDR3 DNA: TGTGCCAGTAACGGACAGATGTATAGCAATCAGCCCCAGCATTTT. This translates into CASNGQMYSNQPQHF. Supplemented by reference TRBV19 and TRBJ1-5, the full variable domain reads DGGITQSPKYLFRKEGQNVTLSCEQNLNHDAMYWYRQDPGQGLRLIYYSQIVNDFQKGDIAEGYSVSREKKESFPLTVTSAQKNPTAFYLCASNGQMYSNQPQHFGDGTRLSIL.

This sequence joins TRBV9 and TRBJ2-7; no clear D. Per germline, CDR1 SGDLS and CDR2 YYNGEE. The CDR3 runs to 15 residues. V was clipped by 0 bases and J by 3 bases, with 13 bases between them. DNA of the CDR3: TGTGCCAGCAGCGTAGCGGCAGGCCCCCTCTACGAGCAGTACTTC. It encodes CASSVAAGPLYEQYF.

This clone showed up just once. Other nucleotide sequences in the sample specify the same CDR3. This chain connects TRBV24-1 to TRBJ2-3; TRBD2 matches 10 bases. After removal of 4 bases from V and 3 bases from J, the junction contained 6 bases not matched to a gene. Germline CDR1 KGHDR, CDR2 SFDVKD. The CDR3 length is 16 residues. The CDR3 region is CATSDASGRDTDTQYF. DNA of the CDR3: TGTGCCACCAGTGACGCTAGCGGGAGAGATACAGATACGCAGTATTTT.

V and J are TRBV21-1 and TRBJ2-7; TRBD1, the D gene given by the table, was not confirmed from the DNA. TRBV21-1 is annotated as a pseudogene. This CDR3 is built from 16 residues. The CDR3 here is CASSKEEGDRSYEQYF. The CDR3 DNA is TGTGCCAGCAGCAAAGAAGAGGGGGACAGGTCCTACGAGCAGTACTTC.